Listed below are T cell receptor beta chains from one sample, sequenced in a study of T cell clonotyping in hematopoietic cell transplantation. Libraries were prepared by immunoSEQ multiplex PCR; TCRdb keeps only in-frame clonotypes and omits some of them. The data show 25,000 to 30,000 clones, 85% to 95% seen once. The specimen comprised peripheral blood mononuclear cells, sampled before stem cell transplant. The receptors come from a man aged 45-60 years with acute myeloid leukemia. Some clones in this sample may be carry-over from other donors' samples. Both conserved end residues are part of each CDR3. The D gene is left open where the match is weak.

V	J	D	CDR3	DNA
TRBV7-9	TRBJ2-2	NA	CASRGGSGELFF	TGTGCCAGCAGAGGAGGGTCCGGGGAGCTGTTTTTT
TRBV5-1	TRBJ1-2	TRBD1	CASSATDRGDYGYTF	TGCGCCAGCAGCGCAACCGACAGGGGTGACTATGGCTACACCTTC
TRBV19	TRBJ1-2	TRBD1	CASSILPGQGNYGYTF	TGTGCCAGTAGTATATTACCGGGACAGGGGAACTATGGCTACACCTTC
TRBV11-2	TRBJ2-7	NA	CASSSTRQTYEQYF	TGTGCCAGCAGCTCCACCAGACAGACCTACGAGCAGTACTTC
TRBV6-5	TRBJ2-7	TRBD2	CASSPSGSTHEQYF	TGTGCCAGCAGCCCGAGCGGGAGTACCCACGAGCAGTACTTC
TRBV28	TRBJ2-7	NA	CASSERQAPSYEQYF	TGTGCCAGCAGTGAGCGACAGGCCCCCTCCTACGAGCAGTACTTC
TRBV5-4	TRBJ2-2	NA	CASSFDSTGELFF	TGTGCCAGCAGCTTCGACAGCACCGGGGAGCTGTTTTTT
TRBV14	TRBJ2-3	NA	CASSLVPPAGGADTQYF	TGTGCCAGCAGCTTAGTCCCCCCAGCGGGCGGAGCAGATACGCAGTATTTT
TRBV2	TRBJ2-7	NA	CASQYDGTYEQYF	TGTGCCAGCCAATATGACGGGACCTACGAGCAGTACTTC
TRBV5-8	TRBJ1-5	NA	CASSIWRADGNQPQHF	TGTGCCAGCAGCATCTGGAGGGCGGATGGCAATCAGCCCCAGCATTTT
TRBV7-2	TRBJ1-2	TRBD1	CASSSGTGEGYTF	TGTGCCAGCAGCTCAGGGACAGGGGAGGGCTACACCTTC
TRBV6-6	TRBJ2-3	NA	CATGKRAASSTDTQYF	TGTGCCACCGGGAAAAGGGCTGCCTCTAGCACAGATACGCAGTATTTT
TRBV6-5	TRBJ2-3	NA	CASSYSGSGRRTQYF	TGTGCCAGCAGTTACTCCGGGTCAGGGAGGCGGACGCAGTATTTT
TRBV7-9	TRBJ2-5	TRBD2	CASSLGLAGGQETQYF	TGTGCCAGCAGCTTAGGACTAGCGGGGGGGCAAGAGACCCAGTACTTC
TRBV7-8	TRBJ2-2	NA	CASSPWGANTGELFF	TGTGCCAGCAGCCCCTGGGGAGCGAACACCGGGGAGCTGTTTTTT
TRBV7-2	TRBJ2-2	NA	CASSGGHRGGELFF	TGTGCCAGCAGCGGGGGACACCGAGGGGGGGAGCTGTTTTTT
TRBV10-3	TRBJ1-4	NA	CAISESTAGEKLFF	TGTGCCATCAGTGAGTCGACTGCCGGCGAAAAACTGTTTTTT
TRBV7-9	TRBJ2-1	NA	CASSEGTNEQFF	TGTGCCAGCAGCGAGGGGACCAATGAGCAGTTCTTC